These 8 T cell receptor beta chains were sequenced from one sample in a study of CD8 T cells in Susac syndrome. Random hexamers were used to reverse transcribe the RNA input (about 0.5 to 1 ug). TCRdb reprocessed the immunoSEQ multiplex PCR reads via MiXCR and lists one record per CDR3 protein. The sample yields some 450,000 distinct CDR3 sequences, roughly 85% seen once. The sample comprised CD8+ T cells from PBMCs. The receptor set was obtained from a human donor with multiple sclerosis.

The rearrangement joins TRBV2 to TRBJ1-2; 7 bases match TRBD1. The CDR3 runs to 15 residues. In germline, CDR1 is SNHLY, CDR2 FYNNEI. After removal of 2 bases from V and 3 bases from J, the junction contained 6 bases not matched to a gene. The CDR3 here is CASSEFLQGDYGYTF. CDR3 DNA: TGTGCCAGCAGTGAATTCTTGCAGGGGGACTATGGCTACACCTTC.

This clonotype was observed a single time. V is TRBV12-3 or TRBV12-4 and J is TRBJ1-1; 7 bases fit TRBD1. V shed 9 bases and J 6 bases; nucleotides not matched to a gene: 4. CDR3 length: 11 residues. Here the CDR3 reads CASYRGPEAFF. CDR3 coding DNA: TGTGCCAGTTACAGGGGCCCTGAAGCTTTCTTT.

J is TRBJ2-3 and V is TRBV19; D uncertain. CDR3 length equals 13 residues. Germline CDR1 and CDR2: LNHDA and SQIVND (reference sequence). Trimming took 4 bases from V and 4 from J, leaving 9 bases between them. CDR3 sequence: CASSTREADTQYF. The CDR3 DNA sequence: TGTGCCAGTAGTACCCGCGAGGCAGATACGCAGTATTTT.

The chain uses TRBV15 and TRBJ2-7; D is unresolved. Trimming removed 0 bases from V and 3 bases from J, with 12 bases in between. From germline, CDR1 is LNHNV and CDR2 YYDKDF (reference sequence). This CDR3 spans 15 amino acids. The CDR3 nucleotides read TGTGCCACCAGCAGAGATCCCGTCGACGGCTACGAGCAGTACTTC. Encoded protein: CATSRDPVDGYEQYF.

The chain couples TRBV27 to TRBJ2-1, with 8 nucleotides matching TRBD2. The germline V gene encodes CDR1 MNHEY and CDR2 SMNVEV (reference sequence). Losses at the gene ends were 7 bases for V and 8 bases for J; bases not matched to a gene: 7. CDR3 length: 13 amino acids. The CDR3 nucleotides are TGTGCCAGCACTCCCGGACTAGCCCATGAGCAGTTCTTC. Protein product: CASTPGLAHEQFF.

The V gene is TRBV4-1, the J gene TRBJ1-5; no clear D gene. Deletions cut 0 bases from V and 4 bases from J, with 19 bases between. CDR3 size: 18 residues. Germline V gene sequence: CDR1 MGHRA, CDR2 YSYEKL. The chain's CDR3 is CASSQDGYRPPGNQPQHF. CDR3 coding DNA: TGCGCCAGCAGCCAAGACGGTTACAGACCCCCGGGGAATCAGCCCCAGCATTTT.

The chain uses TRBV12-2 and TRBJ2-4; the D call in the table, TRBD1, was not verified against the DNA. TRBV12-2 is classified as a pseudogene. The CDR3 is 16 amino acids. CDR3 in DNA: TGTGCAAGTCGCTTAGGGGACAGAGTAGCCAAAAACATTCAGTACTTC. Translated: CASRLGDRVAKNIQYF.

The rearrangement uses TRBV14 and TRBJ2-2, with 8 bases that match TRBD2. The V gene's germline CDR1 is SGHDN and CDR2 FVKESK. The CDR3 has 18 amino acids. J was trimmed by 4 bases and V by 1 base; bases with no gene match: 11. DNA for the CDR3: TGTGCCAGCAGCCAAGTCGTTCCAGCGGGAGTAACCACCGGGGAGCTGTTTTTT. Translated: CASSQVVPAGVTTGELFF. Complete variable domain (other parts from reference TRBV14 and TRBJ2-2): EAGVTQFPSHSVIEKGQTVTLRCDPISGHDNLYWYRRVMGKEIKFLLHFVKESKQDESGMPNNRFLAERTGGTYSTLKVQPAELEDSGVYFCASSQVVPAGVTTGELFFGEGSRLTVL.